The 5 T cell receptor beta chains presented below share a single source sample, sequenced in a study of cytomegalovirus exposure and HLA in healthy donors. Use of 60 Vbeta and 13 Jbeta primers characterized the PCR. This table comes from immunoSEQ multiplex PCR, and its TCRdb copy is limited to in-frame clones, with some not included. The sample records approximately 200,000 clones, around 80% being singletons. Material for sequencing was PBMCs. These receptor sequences come from a man between 35 and 55 years old in good health and CMV-seronegative.

Points on this clone: This sample includes further DNA sequences coding for the same CDR3. The chain employs TRBV5-1 and TRBJ2-1, with 7 bases matching TRBD1. The germline V gene has CDR1 SGHRS and CDR2 YFSETQ. The J segment lost 4 bases and the V segment lost 0 bases, leaving 4 bases of the junction unmatched. There are 15 residues in the CDR3. The CDR3 is CASSLGQGPYNEQFF. The CDR3 DNA is TGCGCCAGCAGCTTGGGACAGGGTCCTTACAATGAGCAGTTCTTC.

The V call is TRBV11-2, the J call TRBJ2-1, with D possibly TRBD2 on 5 matching bases. The V end lost 1 base, the J end lost 9 bases, and 13 bases lay between the germline ends. CDR1 and CDR2 (germline): SGHAT, FQNNGV. The CDR3 totals 14 residues. CDR3 residues: CASSLGVSEGEQFF. Here the CDR3 DNA reads TGTGCCAGCAGCTTAGGGGTCTCCGAGGGTGAGCAGTTCTTC.

The gene calls are TRBV27 and TRBJ2-1, with TRBD2 matching over 10 bases. The CDR3 contains 16 residues. Germline CDR1 reads MNHEY; CDR2 reads SMNVEV (reference sequence). Trimming removed 5 bases from V and 0 bases from J; junction bases left unmatched: 4. Here the CDR3 reads CASSLSGGSSYNEQFF. For the CDR3, the DNA is TGTGCCAGCAGTCTTAGCGGGGGGAGCTCCTACAATGAGCAGTTCTTC.

The rearrangement joins TRBV18 to TRBJ1-1; no reliable D call. The germline gives CDR1 KGHSH, CDR2 LQKENI. This CDR3 is built from 14 residues. Trimming cost V 1 base and J 2 bases, with 8 bases left between them. CDR3 protein: CASSPQQINTEAFF. The CDR3, as DNA: TGTGCCAGCTCACCACAACAGATTAACACTGAAGCTTTCTTT.

The chain employs TRBV7-9 and TRBJ1-2; weak D call: TRBD1 (6 bases). Germline CDR1 SEHNR, CDR2 FQNEAQ (reference sequence). The CDR3 length is 13 residues. The V end was cut by 4 bases, the J end by 5 bases, with 11 bases between. The CDR3 loop reads CASSSTGPYGYTF. Written as DNA, the CDR3 is TGTGCCAGCAGCTCTACAGGGCCGTATGGCTACACCTTC.